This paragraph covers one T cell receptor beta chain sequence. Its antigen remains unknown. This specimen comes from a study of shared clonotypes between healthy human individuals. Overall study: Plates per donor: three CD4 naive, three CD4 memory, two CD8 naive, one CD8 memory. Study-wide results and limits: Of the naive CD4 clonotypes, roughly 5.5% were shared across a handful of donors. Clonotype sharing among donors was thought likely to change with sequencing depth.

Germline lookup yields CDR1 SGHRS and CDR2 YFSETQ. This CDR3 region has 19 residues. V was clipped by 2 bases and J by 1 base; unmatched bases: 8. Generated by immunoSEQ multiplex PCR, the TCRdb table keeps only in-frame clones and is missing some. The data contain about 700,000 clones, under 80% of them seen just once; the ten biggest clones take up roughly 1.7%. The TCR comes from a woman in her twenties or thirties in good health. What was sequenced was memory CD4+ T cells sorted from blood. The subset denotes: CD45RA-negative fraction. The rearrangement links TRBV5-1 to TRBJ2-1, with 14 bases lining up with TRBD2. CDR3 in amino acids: CASSFLGLAGVKSYNEQFF. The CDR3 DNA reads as TGCGCCAGCAGCTTTTTGGGACTAGCGGGGGTTAAATCCTACAATGAGCAGTTCTTC.